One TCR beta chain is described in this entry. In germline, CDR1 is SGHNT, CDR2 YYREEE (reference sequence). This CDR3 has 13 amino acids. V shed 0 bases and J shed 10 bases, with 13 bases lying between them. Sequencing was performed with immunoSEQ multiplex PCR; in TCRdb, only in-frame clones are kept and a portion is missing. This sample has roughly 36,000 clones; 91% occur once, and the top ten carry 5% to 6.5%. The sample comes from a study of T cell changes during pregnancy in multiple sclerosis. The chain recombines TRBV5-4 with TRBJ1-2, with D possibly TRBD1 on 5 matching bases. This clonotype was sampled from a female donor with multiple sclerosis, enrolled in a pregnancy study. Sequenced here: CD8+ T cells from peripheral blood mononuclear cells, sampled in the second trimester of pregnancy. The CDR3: CASSLEAGNDYTF. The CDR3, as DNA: TGTGCCAGCAGCTTGGAGGCAGGGAACGACTACACCTTC.